The next 5 T cell receptor beta chains were all read from a single sample in a study of tumor and adjacent non-tumor tissue in lung cancer. A modified ARM-PCR protocol with three rounds of nested PCR amplified TCRbeta. Each CDR3 protein gets one entry after TCRdb re-called the multiplex PCR reads with MiXCR. The data show 90,000 to 110,000 distinct CDR3 sequences, 75% seen once. RNA was extracted from bulk tissue without any cell sorting. Sequenced material: lung tumor tissue. The receptors originated from a woman in her sixties or seventies with non-small cell lung cancer.

For this clonotype: Just one base apart from a much larger clone, this may be a read error. The chain joins TRBV20-1 to TRBJ1-3; the D is unclear. Germline V gene sequence: CDR1 DFQATT, CDR2 SNEGSKA (reference sequence). The CDR3 contains 13 residues. The CDR3 here is CSALTKTGNTVYF. The CDR3 DNA sequence: TGCAGTGCTTTGACAAAAACTGGAAACACCGTATATTTT.

This clonotype was detected once. Without the conserved terminal phenylalanine or tryptophan, this CDR3 likely stems from a read error. The V call is TRBV10-2, the J call TRBJ2-1; D is possibly TRBD1 or TRBD2 (5 bases each). V gave up 0 bases and J gave up 8 bases, with 8 bases separating them. The CDR3 is 13 amino acids. Germline-derived CDR1 and CDR2 are WSHSY and SAAADI. CDR3 amino acids: CASSESGPYEQFS. The CDR3 coding sequence is TGCGCCAGCAGTGAGTCGGGACCCTATGAGCAGTTCTCC.

As concerns this clonotype: Compared with germline, one end of the junction differs, possibly owing to a read error. This rearrangement joins TRBV20-1 to TRBJ2-1; 10 positions match TRBD2. CDR3 length: 15 amino acids. In germline, CDR1 is DFQATT, CDR2 SNEGSKA (reference sequence). Here the CDR3 reads CCARAASGGNSEQFF. The CDR3, as DNA: TGCTGTGCTAGGGCGGCTAGCGGGGGAAACAGTGAGCAGTTCTTC.

About this clonotype: Without the conserved terminal phenylalanine or tryptophan, this CDR3 likely stems from a read error. The genes are TRBV24-1 and TRBJ2-1; 7 bases are a match to TRBD2. The length of the CDR3 is 15 residues. J gave up 9 bases and V 8 bases, and 15 bases lay outside the gene matches. CDR1 is KGHDR, CDR2 SFDVKD, per germline. CDR3 region: CATTSSGNTRGEQFI. CDR3 nucleotide sequence: TGTGCCACCACATCCAGCGGGAACACAAGGGGTGAGCAGTTCATC.

Turning to this clonotype: The CDR3 ends on some other residue instead of the conserved phenylalanine or tryptophan, so this is likely a read error. J is TRBJ1-2 and V is TRBV14; D is unclear. The ends were cut back, 1 base at V and 6 bases at J, with 6 bases in the middle. The CDR3 is 12 residues long. In germline, CDR1 is SGHDN, CDR2 FVKESK. CDR3 bases: TGTGCCAGCAGCCAAGGATTGCATGGCTACACCTTG. This sequence encodes CASSQGLHGYTL.